These 18 T cell receptor beta chains were all obtained from the same sample, sequenced in a study of cytomegalovirus exposure and HLA in healthy donors listed by TCRdb under 2017. The protocol used for the library was the immunoSEQ multiplex PCR assay. The multiplex PCR relied on a mix of 60 forward primers for TCR Vbeta segments and 13 reverse primers for TCR Jbeta segments. TCRdb stores this immuneACCESS table with in-frame sequences only. Part of the clones is absent; in the studies checked, under half of the shortfall reflects unresolved V genes, and no reason is known for the rest. This sample lists some 130,000 clones; 60% to 80% were detected once. Roughly 7.5% of the sample is held by the ten biggest clonotypes. The sequencing input was PBMCs. The origin of the receptors is a male donor in good health and CMV-seronegative.

V is TRBV30 and J is TRBJ1-1; maybe TRBD1 (5 bases). V was cut by 0 bases and J by 1 base, with 21 bases left in between. Germline CDR1 reads GTSNPN; CDR2 reads SVGIG (reference sequence). The CDR3 extends over 18 amino acids. The chain's CDR3 is CAWSVGVSRTISNTEAFF. The CDR3 region has the DNA TGTGCCTGGAGTGTAGGGGTGTCCAGGACCATCTCGAACACTGAAGCTTTCTTT.

This rearrangement joins TRBV11-2 to TRBJ1-1, with 8 positions matching TRBD1. Germline-derived CDR1 and CDR2 are SGHAT and FQNNGV. V dropped 5 bases and J dropped 10; count of bases not matched to a gene: 15. This CDR3 is 15 amino acids long. The CDR3 sequence is CASSPYGQGISRAFF. The CDR3 nucleotides read TGTGCCAGCAGCCCCTATGGACAGGGAATATCTAGAGCTTTCTTT.

This chain uses TRBV10-3 with TRBJ1-5, with D possibly being TRBD1 (5 bases). Trimming shortened V by 6 bases and J by 7 bases, and 13 bases separated the two germline ends. The germline V gene has CDR1 ENHRY and CDR2 SYGVKD. This CDR3 has 13 amino acids. The CDR3 region is CAISDQGAQPQHF. The DNA of the CDR3 is TGTGCCATCAGCGACCAGGGTGCCCAGCCCCAGCATTTT.

CDR3 sequence reads: CAWSEGTGVDIQYF. In DNA, the CDR3 is TGTGCCTGGAGTGAGGGGACAGGGGTGGACATTCAGTACTTC. V usage is TRBV30 and J usage is TRBJ2-4; TRBD1 matches 10 bases. The J segment lost 8 bases and the V segment lost 1 base, leaving 5 bases of the junction unmatched. Looked up from germline, CDR1 is GTSNPN and CDR2 is SVGIG (reference sequence). The CDR3 spans 14 residues. Supplemented by reference TRBV30 and TRBJ2-4, the full variable domain reads SQTIHQWPATLVQPVGSPLSLECTVEGTSNPNLYWYRQAAGRGLQLLFYSVGIGQISSEVPQNLSASRPQDRQFILSSKKLLLSDSGFYLCAWSEGTGVDIQYFGAGTRLSVL.

This clone was seen a handful of times. The chain carries TRBV6-5 and TRBJ1-2; TRBD1 aligns across 7 bases. V lost 0 bases to trimming and J lost 4 bases; unmatched junction nucleotides: 8. The CDR3 totals 16 residues. Germline-derived CDR1 and CDR2 are MNHEY and SVGAGI. The CDR3 loop is CASSYSDRPDSYGYTF. As DNA, the CDR3 is TGTGCCAGCAGTTACTCGGACAGGCCAGATTCCTATGGCTACACCTTC.

This clone has only one observation. The chain carries TRBV7-9 and TRBJ2-2, with 12 bases aligning to TRBD2. With 2 bases clipped from V and 2 bases from J, the junction kept 9 bases outside the gene matches. This CDR3 spans 19 amino acids. CDR1 and CDR2 from the germline V gene are SEHNR and FQNEAQ (reference sequence). CDR3 protein: CASSLLGGTSGFNTGELFF. Here the CDR3 DNA reads TGTGCCAGCAGCTTACTAGGCGGGACTAGCGGGTTCAACACCGGGGAGCTGTTTTTT. The full variable domain, completed using reference TRBV7-9 and TRBJ2-2, is DTGVSQNPRHKITKRGQNVTFRCDPISEHNRLYWYRQTLGQGPEFLTYFQNEAQLEKSRLLSDRFSAERPKGSFSTLEIQRTEQGDSAMYLCASSLLGGTSGFNTGELFFGEGSRLTVL.

This chain joins TRBV5-4 and TRBJ1-1; possible D gene TRBD1, 5 bases. The CDR3 spans 15 residues. V was trimmed by 0 bases and J by 3 bases, leaving 12 bases between them. The germline V gene has CDR1 SGHNT and CDR2 YYREEE (reference sequence). The CDR3 here is CASSLGGAADTEAFF. The CDR3 bases are TGTGCCAGCAGCTTGGGTGGGGCGGCGGACACTGAAGCTTTCTTT.

This clone is a singleton in its sample. V is TRBV19 and J is TRBJ1-6; 9 positions match TRBD1. Germline CDR1 is LNHDA and CDR2 is SQIVND (reference sequence). This CDR3 is 17 amino acids long. Germline trimming cut 4 bases from V and 5 bases from J; bases unmatched to any gene: 9. CDR3 DNA: TGTGCCAGTAGTAGAGAGGGACAGGGAAGTAATAATTCACCCCTCCACTTT. Translation: CASSREGQGSNNSPLHF.

The chain links TRBV29-1 to TRBJ2-5, with a possible D match to TRBD1 (6 bases). From germline, CDR1 is SQVTM and CDR2 ANQGSEA. This CDR3 has 14 amino acids. Trimming cost V 0 bases and J 1 base, with 9 bases left between them. DNA of the CDR3: TGCAGCGTTGAAGAGGGCAGGGGCCAAGAGACCCAGTACTTC. It yields the protein CSVEEGRGQETQYF.

The chain recombines TRBV21-1 with TRBJ1-3. TRBV21-1 is tagged as a pseudogene. This CDR3 spans 12 amino acids. The CDR3 loop is CAIPRAGNTIYF. CDR3 coding DNA: TGTGCCATCCCCCGGGCTGGAAACACCATATATTTT.

The chain employs TRBV7-2 and TRBJ1-3; D not resolved. CDR1 SGHTA and CDR2 FQGNSA come from the germline V gene. V was cut by 1 base and J by 4 bases, with 20 bases left in between. This CDR3 is 18 amino acids long. The CDR3 coding sequence is TGTGCCAGCAGCTTAGATAGTTCGGGAGGTAAGAGAGGAAACACCATATATTTT. It yields the protein CASSLDSSGGKRGNTIYF.

The chain carries TRBV7-2 and TRBJ2-3; 9 bases are a match to TRBD1. Germline CDR1 and CDR2: SGHTA and FQGNSA. This CDR3 region has 13 residues. After removal of 7 bases from V and 7 bases from J, the junction contained 6 bases not matched to a gene. In nucleotides, the CDR3 is TGTGCCAGCAAACGGACAGGGGCAAATACGCAGTATTTT. Translating it yields CASKRTGANTQYF.

As concerns this clone: The junction and the germline gene differ at one end; a read error may be behind it. This chain joins TRBV7-9 and TRBJ1-1, with D tentatively TRBD1 (5 bases). From germline, CDR1 is SEHNR and CDR2 FQNEAQ (reference sequence). The CDR3 is made up of 9 amino acids. The CDR3 coding sequence is TGTGCCAGCAGCTTGCCGGGGGATTTT. Protein: CASSLPGDF.

The genes are TRBV6-5 and TRBJ1-2; 7 bases are a match to TRBD1. V lost 0 bases and J lost 8; bases outside the gene matches: 3. This CDR3 region has 13 residues. Germline values: CDR1 MNHEY, CDR2 SVGAGI. The CDR3 DNA reads as TGTGCCAGCAGTTACTCGAGGGACAGCGGCTACACCTTC. Translated: CASSYSRDSGYTF.

This chain joins TRBV6-1 and TRBJ2-5; D not certain. The DNA end is more similar to TRBJ2-7, so the J call may be wrong. CDR1 and CDR2 from the germline V gene are MNHNS and SASEGT. There are 12 residues in the CDR3. This chain's CDR3 is CASSAFNYEQYF. Here the CDR3 DNA reads TGTGCCAGCAGTGCCTTTAATTACGAGCAGTACTTC.

This clone was observed a handful of times. The chain joins TRBV30 to TRBJ2-7; tentative D call: TRBD1 (6 bases). The CDR3 totals 11 residues. In germline, CDR1 is GTSNPN, CDR2 SVGIG (reference sequence). The CDR3 is CAGDNSYEQYF. DNA for the CDR3: TGTGCTGGGGACAACTCCTACGAGCAGTACTTC.

The chain has TRBV7-3 and TRBJ2-1, with TRBD2 matching over 7 bases. This CDR3 region has 13 residues. Germline assignment: CDR1 SGHTA and CDR2 FQGTGA. V trimming: 0 bases; J trimming: 9 bases; junction bases outside the gene matches: 2. CDR3 in amino acids: CASSLTGRGEQFF. CDR3 nucleotide sequence: TGTGCCAGCAGCTTAACGGGGAGGGGTGAGCAGTTCTTC.

The V gene is TRBV5-1, the J gene TRBJ2-7; tentative D call: TRBD2 (5 bases). The germline gives CDR1 SGHRS, CDR2 YFSETQ. V was shortened by 4 bases and J by 0 bases, with 17 bases between the two germline ends. The CDR3 is made up of 16 amino acids. The CDR3 loop reads CASSAQTGLSSYEQYF. The CDR3 DNA reads as TGCGCCAGCAGCGCCCAGACGGGGTTGAGCTCCTACGAGCAGTACTTC.